This entry is about one T cell receptor (beta chain). The antigen is not known. This sample is drawn from a study of T cells in narcolepsy. The V segment lost 4 bases and the J segment 2 bases; nucleotides outside the gene matches: 4. There are 15 residues in the CDR3. Germline loops: CDR1 SGHRS, CDR2 YFSETQ. The study, taken as a whole, reports: Autoreactive clone sequences were missing from some blood memory CD4+ repertoires. Comparing one patient's CSF and blood CD4+ clonotypes highlighted HCRT- and TRIB2-specific autoreactive clonotypes.

Profiling relied on immunoSEQ multiplex PCR, and the TCRdb table lists in-frame clones only, not all of them. Of approximately 25,000 clones in the sample, approximately 86% were seen once. The sequence came from a human donor with narcolepsy. Source material: CD45RA- memory CD4+ T cells from PBMCs. The genes are TRBV5-1 and TRBJ2-3, with 10 bases identical to TRBD2. The CDR3 DNA sequence: TGCGCCAGCAGCGGTAGCGGGGGGCCCACAGATACGCAGTATTTT. Its translation: CASSGSGGPTDTQYF.